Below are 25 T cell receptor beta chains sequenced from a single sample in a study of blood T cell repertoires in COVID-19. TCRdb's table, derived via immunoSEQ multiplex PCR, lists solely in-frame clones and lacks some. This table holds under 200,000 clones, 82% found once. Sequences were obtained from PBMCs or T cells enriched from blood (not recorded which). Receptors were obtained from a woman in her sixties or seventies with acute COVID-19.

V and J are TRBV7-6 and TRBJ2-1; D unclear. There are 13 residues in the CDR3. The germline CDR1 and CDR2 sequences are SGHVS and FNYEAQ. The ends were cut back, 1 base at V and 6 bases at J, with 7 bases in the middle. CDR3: CASSLDQANEQFF. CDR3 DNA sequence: TGTGCCAGCAGCTTAGACCAGGCCAATGAGCAGTTCTTC.

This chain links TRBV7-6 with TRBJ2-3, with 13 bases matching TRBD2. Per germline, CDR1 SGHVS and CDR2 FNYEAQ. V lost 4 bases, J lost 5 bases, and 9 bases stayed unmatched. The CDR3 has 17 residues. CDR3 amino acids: CASSYYRGLAGQDTQYF. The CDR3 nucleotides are TGTGCCAGCAGCTATTATAGGGGACTAGCGGGACAAGATACGCAGTATTTT.

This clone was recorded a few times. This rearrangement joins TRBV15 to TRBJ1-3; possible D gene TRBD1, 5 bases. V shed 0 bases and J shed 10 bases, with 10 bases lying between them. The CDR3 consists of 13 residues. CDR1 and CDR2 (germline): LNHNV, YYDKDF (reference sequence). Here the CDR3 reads CATSRDREGTIYF. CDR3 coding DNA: TGTGCCACCAGCAGAGACAGGGAGGGAACCATATATTTT.

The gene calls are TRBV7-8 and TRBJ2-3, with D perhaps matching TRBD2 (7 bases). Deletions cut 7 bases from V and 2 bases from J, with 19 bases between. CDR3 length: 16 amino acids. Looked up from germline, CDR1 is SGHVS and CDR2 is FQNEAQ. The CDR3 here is CASILGGGGLTDTQYF. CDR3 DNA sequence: TGTGCCAGCATTCTAGGGGGGGGCGGGCTCACAGATACGCAGTATTTT.

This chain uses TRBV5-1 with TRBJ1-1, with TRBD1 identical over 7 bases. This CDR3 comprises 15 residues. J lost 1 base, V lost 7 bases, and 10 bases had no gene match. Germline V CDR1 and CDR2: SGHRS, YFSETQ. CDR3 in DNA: TGCGCCAGCCTCCCTTCTCCAGGGGGGAACACTGAAGCTTTCTTT. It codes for CASLPSPGGNTEAFF.

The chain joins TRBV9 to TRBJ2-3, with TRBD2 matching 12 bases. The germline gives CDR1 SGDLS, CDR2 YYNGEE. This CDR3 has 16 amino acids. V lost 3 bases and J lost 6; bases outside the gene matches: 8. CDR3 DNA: TGTGCCAGCAGCGGACTAGCGGGGGTGGGTAGGGATACGCAGTATTTT. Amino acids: CASSGLAGVGRDTQYF.

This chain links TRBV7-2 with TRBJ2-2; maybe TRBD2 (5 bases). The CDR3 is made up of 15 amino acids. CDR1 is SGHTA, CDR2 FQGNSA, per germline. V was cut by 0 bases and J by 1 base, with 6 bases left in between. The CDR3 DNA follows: TGTGCCAGCAGCTTAGCGGCGGGGAACACCGGGGAGCTGTTTTTT. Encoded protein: CASSLAAGNTGELFF.

The CDR3 region has the DNA TGTGCCAGTTCCATCTTCCGCGACAGGGTTTCAGATACGCAGTATTTT. This sequence encodes CASSIFRDRVSDTQYF. This chain links TRBV5-4 with TRBJ2-3; 7 nucleotides align to TRBD1. Germline V gene data show CDR1 as SGHNT and CDR2 as YYREEE (reference sequence). The J segment lost 4 bases and the V segment lost 8 bases, leaving 16 bases of the junction unmatched. The CDR3 runs to 16 residues.

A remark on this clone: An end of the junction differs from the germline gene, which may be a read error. The CDR3 here is CASSLDLASGRGTVF. The CDR3 DNA is TGTGCCAGCAGCTTAGACCTCGCTAGCGGGAGAGGGACGGTCTTC. The chain employs TRBV7-2 and TRBJ2-1; 10 bases match TRBD2. Germline V gene sequence: CDR1 SGHTA, CDR2 FQGNSA. CDR3 size: 15 residues.

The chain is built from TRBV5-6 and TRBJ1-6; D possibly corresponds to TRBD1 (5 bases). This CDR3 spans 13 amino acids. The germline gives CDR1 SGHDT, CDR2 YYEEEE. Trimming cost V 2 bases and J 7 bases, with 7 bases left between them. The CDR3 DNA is TGTGCCAGCAGCTTCGGGGGGAATTCACCCCTCCACTTT. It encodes CASSFGGNSPLHF. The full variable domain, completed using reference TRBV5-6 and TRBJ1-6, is DAGVTQSPTHLIKTRGQQVTLRCSPKSGHDTVSWYQQALGQGPQFIFQYYEEEERQRGNFPDRFSGHQFPNYSSELNVNALLLGDSALYLCASSFGGNSPLHFGNGTRLTVT.

The CDR3 DNA reads as TGCGCCAGCAGCCAAGATCCCCCGGGAGTAGAGACCCAGTACTTC. This translates into CASSQDPPGVETQYF. The chain has TRBV4-3 and TRBJ2-5, with D perhaps TRBD2 (6 bases). CDR3 length: 15 residues. The V gene lost 0 bases and the J gene lost 4 bases, with 12 bases spanning the gap. Looked up from germline, CDR1 is LGHNA and CDR2 is YSLEER.

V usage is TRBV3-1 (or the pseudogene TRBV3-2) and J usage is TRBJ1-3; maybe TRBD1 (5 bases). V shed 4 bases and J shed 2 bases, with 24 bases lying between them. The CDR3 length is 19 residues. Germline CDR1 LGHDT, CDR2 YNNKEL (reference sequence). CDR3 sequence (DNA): TGTGCCAGCAGCCGGCAGACAGTTCTTGCCTCGTGGGCTGGAAACACCATATATTTT. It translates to CASSRQTVLASWAGNTIYF.

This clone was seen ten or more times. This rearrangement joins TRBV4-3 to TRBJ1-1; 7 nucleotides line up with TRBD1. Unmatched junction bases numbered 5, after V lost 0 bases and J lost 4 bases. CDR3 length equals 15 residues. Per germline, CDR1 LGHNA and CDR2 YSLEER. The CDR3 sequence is CASSQDFAGGTEAFF. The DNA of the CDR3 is TGCGCCAGCAGCCAAGACTTCGCAGGGGGCACTGAAGCTTTCTTT.

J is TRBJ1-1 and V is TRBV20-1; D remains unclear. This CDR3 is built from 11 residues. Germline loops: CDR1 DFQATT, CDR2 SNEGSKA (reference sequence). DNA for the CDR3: TGCGCGGGTCACCGACGAACTGAAGCTTTCTTT. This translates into CAGHRRTEAFF.

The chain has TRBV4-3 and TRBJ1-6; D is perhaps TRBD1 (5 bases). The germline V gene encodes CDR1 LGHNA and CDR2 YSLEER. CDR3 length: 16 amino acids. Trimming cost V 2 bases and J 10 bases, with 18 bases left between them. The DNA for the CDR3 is TGCGCCAGCAGCCAAATCACGGGGGATCGGGGCTCACCCCTCCACTTT. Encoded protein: CASSQITGDRGSPLHF.

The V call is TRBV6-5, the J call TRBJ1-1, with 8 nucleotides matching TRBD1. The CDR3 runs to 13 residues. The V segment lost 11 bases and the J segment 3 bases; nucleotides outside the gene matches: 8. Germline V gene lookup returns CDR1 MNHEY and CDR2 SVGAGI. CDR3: CAGRTGPHTEAFF. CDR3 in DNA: TGTGCCGGGAGGACAGGGCCGCACACTGAAGCTTTCTTT.

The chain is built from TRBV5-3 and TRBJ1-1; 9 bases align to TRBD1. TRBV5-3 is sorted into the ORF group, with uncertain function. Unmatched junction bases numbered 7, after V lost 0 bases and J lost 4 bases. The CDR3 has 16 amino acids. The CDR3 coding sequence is TGTGCCAGAAGCTTGGTGACAGGGGGGTCGGGCACTGAAGCTTTCTTT. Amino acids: CARSLVTGGSGTEAFF.

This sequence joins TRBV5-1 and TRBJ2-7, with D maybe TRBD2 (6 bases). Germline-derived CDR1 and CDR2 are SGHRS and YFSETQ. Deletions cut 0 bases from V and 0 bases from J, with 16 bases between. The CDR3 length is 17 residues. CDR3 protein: CASSLAPGTASSYEQYF. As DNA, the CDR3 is TGCGCCAGCAGCTTGGCCCCGGGGACTGCCTCCTCCTACGAGCAGTACTTC. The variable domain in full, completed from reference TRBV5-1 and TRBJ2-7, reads KAGVTQTPRYLIKTRGQQVTLSCSPISGHRSVSWYQQTPGQGLQFLFEYFSETQRNKGNFPGRFSGRQFSNSRSEMNVSTLELGDSALYLCASSLAPGTASSYEQYFGPGTRLTVT.

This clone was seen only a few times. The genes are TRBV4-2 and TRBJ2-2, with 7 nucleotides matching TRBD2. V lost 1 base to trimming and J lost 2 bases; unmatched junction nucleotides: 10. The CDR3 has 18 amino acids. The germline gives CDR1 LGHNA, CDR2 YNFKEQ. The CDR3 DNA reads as TGTGCCAGCAGCCAAGTTGGAAGGCTAGCGGAAAACACCGGGGAGCTGTTTTTT. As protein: CASSQVGRLAENTGELFF.

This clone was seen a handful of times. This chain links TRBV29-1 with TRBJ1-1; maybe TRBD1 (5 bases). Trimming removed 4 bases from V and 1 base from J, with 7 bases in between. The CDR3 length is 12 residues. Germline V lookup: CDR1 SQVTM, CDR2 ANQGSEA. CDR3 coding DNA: TGCAGCGTTGGACAGACGAACACTGAAGCTTTCTTT. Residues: CSVGQTNTEAFF.

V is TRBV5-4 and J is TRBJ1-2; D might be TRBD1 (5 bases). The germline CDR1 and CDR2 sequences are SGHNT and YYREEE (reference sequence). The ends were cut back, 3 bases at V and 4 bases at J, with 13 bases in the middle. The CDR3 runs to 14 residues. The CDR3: CASSSRTQGYGYTF. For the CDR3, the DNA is TGTGCCAGCAGCTCCAGGACCCAGGGCTATGGCTACACCTTC. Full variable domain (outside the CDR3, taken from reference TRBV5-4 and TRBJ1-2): ETGVTQSPTHLIKTRGQQVTLRCSSQSGHNTVSWYQQALGQGPQFIFQYYREEENGRGNFPPRFSGLQFPNYSSELNVNALELDDSALYLCASSSRTQGYGYTFGSGTRLTVV.

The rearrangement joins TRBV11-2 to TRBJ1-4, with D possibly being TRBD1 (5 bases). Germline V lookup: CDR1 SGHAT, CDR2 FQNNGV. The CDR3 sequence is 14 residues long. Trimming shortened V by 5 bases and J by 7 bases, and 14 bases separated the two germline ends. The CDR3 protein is CASSPVGLAEKLFF. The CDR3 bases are TGTGCCAGCAGCCCCGTGGGGCTGGCTGAAAAACTGTTTTTT.

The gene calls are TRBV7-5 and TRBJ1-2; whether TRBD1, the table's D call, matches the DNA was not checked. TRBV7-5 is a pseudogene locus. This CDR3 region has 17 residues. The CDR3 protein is CARSSLQPGQRYYGYTF. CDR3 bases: TGTGCCAGAAGCTCACTACAACCGGGACAGAGATACTATGGCTACACCTTC.

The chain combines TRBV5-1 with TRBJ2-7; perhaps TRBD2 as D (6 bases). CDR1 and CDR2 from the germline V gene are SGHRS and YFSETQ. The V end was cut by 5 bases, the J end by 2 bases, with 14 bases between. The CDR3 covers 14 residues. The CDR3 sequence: CASRLAEGPYEQYF. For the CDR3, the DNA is TGCGCCAGCAGACTAGCTGAGGGACCCTACGAGCAGTACTTC.

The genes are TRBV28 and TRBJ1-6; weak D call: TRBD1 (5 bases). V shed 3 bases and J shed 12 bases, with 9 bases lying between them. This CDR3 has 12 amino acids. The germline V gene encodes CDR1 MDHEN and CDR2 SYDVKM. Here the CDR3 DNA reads TGTGCCAGCAGTTTCACAAGGGGACCCCTCCACTTT. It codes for CASSFTRGPLHF.